The 26 T cell receptor beta chains presented below share a single source sample, sequenced in a study of early T cells in non-severe SARS-CoV-2 infection. One entry per CDR3 protein, called by TCRdb with MiXCR from the 5' RACE reads. The data show about 83,000 distinct CDR3 sequences, approximately 13% seen once. The sequencing sample was made of whole blood. These receptor sequences come from an adult who was a healthcare worker with PCR-confirmed SARS-CoV-2 infection or an uninfected control (not recorded which).

With regard to this clonotype: A much bigger clone sits one base away, suggesting this may be a read error. The V and J genes are TRBV5-1 and TRBJ1-1; D unclear. There are 12 residues in the CDR3. The V gene's germline CDR1 is SGHRS and CDR2 YFSETQ. CDR3 region: CASSLVPTETFF. The CDR3 DNA sequence: TGCGCCAGCAGCTTGGTCCCAACTGAAACTTTCTTT.

This clonotype was seen many times. The CDR3 DNA reads TGTGCCAGTAGTTCACAGGGAGGACGGGGCGAGCAGTACTTC. This gives the protein CASSSQGGRGEQYF. The rearrangement uses TRBV19 and TRBJ2-7, with D perhaps matching TRBD1 or TRBD2 (6 bases each). The CDR3 is made up of 14 amino acids. V was clipped by 5 bases and J by 6 bases, with 17 bases between them. CDR1 is LNHDA and CDR2 is SQIVND in the germline V gene (reference sequence).

This clonotype was recorded a few times. The chain carries TRBV18 and TRBJ2-7; 8 bases are shared with TRBD2. The CDR3 totals 13 residues. The germline V gene has CDR1 KGHSH and CDR2 LQKENI. V trimming: 4 bases; J trimming: 6 bases; junction bases outside the gene matches: 5. The CDR3, as DNA: TGTGCCAGCTCACTTCCCGGGGGGGGCGAGCAGTACTTC. Translating it yields CASSLPGGGEQYF. Looking up the rest from reference TRBV18 and TRBJ2-7 gives the full variable domain: NAGVMQNPRHLVRRRGQEARLRCSPMKGHSHVYWYRQLPEEGLKFMVYLQKENIIDESGMPKERFSAEFPKEGPSILRIQQVVRGDSAAYFCASSLPGGGEQYFGPGTRLTVT.

The chain has TRBV9 and TRBJ1-2; maybe TRBD1 (6 bases). Trimming stripped 3 bases from V and 5 bases from J, with 17 bases between. Germline assignment: CDR1 SGDLS and CDR2 YYNGEE. The CDR3 spans 15 residues. This CDR3 is CASSAPGVHVYGYTF. The DNA of the CDR3 is TGTGCCAGCAGCGCGCCAGGGGTCCATGTATATGGCTACACCTTC.

This clonotype was observed a few times. The gene calls are TRBV4-2 and TRBJ2-7; either TRBD1 or TRBD2 may fit D (5 bases each). Germline assignment: CDR1 LGHNA and CDR2 YNFKEQ. The V end lost 4 bases, the J end lost 6 bases, and 16 bases lay between the germline ends. The CDR3 is made up of 14 amino acids. The CDR3, as DNA: TGTGCCAGCAGCCCCCGAGAGGGGTTGAGCGAGCAGTACTTC. Its translation: CASSPREGLSEQYF.

This clonotype was observed a few times. This chain joins TRBV7-2 and TRBJ2-7; tentatively, D is TRBD1 (5 bases). Germline V lookup: CDR1 SGHTA, CDR2 FQGNSA. V was clipped by 2 bases and J by 6 bases, with 14 bases between them. CDR3 length equals 14 residues. The CDR3, as DNA: TGTGCCAGCAGCTTATCCGGCAGGGTGGTCGAGCAGTACTTC. It yields the protein CASSLSGRVVEQYF.

This clonotype was observed a few times. The CDR3 reads CSARDYLAGSYEQYF. The CDR3 DNA reads TGCAGTGCTAGAGATTATCTAGCGGGCTCCTACGAGCAGTACTTC. J is TRBJ2-7 and V is TRBV20-1, with 8 bases aligning to TRBD2. This CDR3 is 15 amino acids long. V trimming: 0 bases; J trimming: 0 bases; junction bases outside the gene matches: 4. Germline CDR1 DFQATT, CDR2 SNEGSKA (reference sequence).

This chain links TRBV20-1 with TRBJ2-7; D gene ambiguous. V was shortened by 1 base and J by 1 base, with 11 bases between the two germline ends. CDR3 size: 14 residues. Germline-derived CDR1 and CDR2 are DFQATT and SNEGSKA (reference sequence). CDR3 DNA sequence: TGCAGTGCTAGAGCGGCTACGACGTCCTACGAGCAGTACTTC. Residues: CSARAATTSYEQYF.

This rearrangement joins TRBV10-3 to TRBJ2-4; D unclear. The CDR3 runs to 13 residues. V was trimmed by 3 bases and J by 1 base, leaving 4 bases between them. Germline CDR1 reads ENHRY; CDR2 reads SYGVKD. The CDR3 reads CAISDRAKNIQYF. Written as DNA, the CDR3 is TGTGCCATCAGTGACAGGGCCAAAAACATTCAGTACTTC.

This clonotype has a count of ten or more. The chain's CDR3 is CASSLRGGSEAYGYTF. The CDR3 DNA sequence: TGTGCCAGCAGCCTTAGAGGAGGGTCAGAGGCCTATGGCTACACCTTC. The rearrangement joins TRBV7-2 to TRBJ1-2; D gene unclear. Trimming cost V 5 bases and J 4 bases, with 20 bases left between them. The CDR3 sequence is 16 residues long. Germline CDR1 and CDR2: SGHTA and FQGNSA.

This clonotype was picked up a small number of times. The chain uses TRBV6-6 and TRBJ2-3; D gene uncertain. Germline CDR1 and CDR2: MNHNY and SVGAGI (reference sequence). Between the trimmed V and J ends, which lost 2 bases and 6 bases, there was a span of 12 bases. This CDR3 is 14 amino acids long. The CDR3 DNA sequence: TGTGCCAGCAGTTACGCGACGGCCCGGGATACGCAGTATTTT. Translation: CASSYATARDTQYF.

This clonotype was observed at least ten times. The V gene is TRBV11-1, the J gene TRBJ2-4; weak D call: TRBD2 (5 bases). Between the trimmed V and J ends, which lost 5 bases and 0 bases, there was a span of 17 bases. Germline CDR1 is SGHAT and CDR2 is FQDESV (reference sequence). The CDR3 spans 17 residues. CDR3 protein: CASSQARGSRAKNIQYF. CDR3 nucleotide sequence: TGTGCCAGCAGCCAAGCTAGAGGGAGCCGAGCCAAAAACATTCAGTACTTC.

This chain uses TRBV7-9 with TRBJ1-2; D not resolved. CDR1 and CDR2 (germline): SEHNR, FQNEAQ (reference sequence). This CDR3 region has 13 residues. Trimming pared 7 bases from V and 8 bases from J, leaving 17 bases between. This chain's CDR3 is CASTTGGLGGYTF. In DNA form, the CDR3 reads TGTGCCAGCACCACCGGAGGGTTAGGCGGCTACACCTTC.

The V and J genes are TRBV24-1 and TRBJ2-7, with D perhaps being TRBD1 or TRBD2 (5 bases each). V dropped 6 bases and J dropped 4 bases, with 21 bases sitting between them. The CDR3 covers 16 residues. Germline V gene data show CDR1 as KGHDR and CDR2 as SFDVKD. The CDR3 spells CATSQSSGTPDYEQYF. The CDR3 nucleotides are TGTGCCACCAGTCAGAGCTCCGGGACCCCCGATTACGAGCAGTACTTC.

This clonotype was observed at least ten times. The chain has TRBV9 and TRBJ1-5; D may be TRBD1 (5 bases). From germline, CDR1 is SGDLS and CDR2 YYNGEE. There are 15 residues in the CDR3. Trimming pared 4 bases from V and 6 bases from J, leaving 17 bases between. The CDR3 nucleotides are TGTGCCAGCAGCCCCACAGCAGGGTTTGGTCAGCCCCAGCATTTT. It encodes CASSPTAGFGQPQHF. The full variable domain, completed using reference TRBV9 and TRBJ1-5, is DSGVTQTPKHLITATGQRVTLRCSPRSGDLSVYWYQQSLDQGLQFLIQYYNGEERAKGNILERFSAQQFPDLHSELNLSSLELGDSALYFCASSPTAGFGQPQHFGDGTRLSIL.

The rearrangement links TRBV10-3 to TRBJ2-1; the D gene is possibly TRBD2 (6 bases). V shed 0 bases and J shed 4 bases, with 13 bases lying between them. This CDR3 is built from 16 residues. Germline lookup yields CDR1 ENHRY and CDR2 SYGVKD. Here the CDR3 reads CAISESAGLPYNEQFF. The CDR3 DNA reads TGTGCCATCAGTGAGTCGGCGGGACTTCCTTACAATGAGCAGTTCTTC.

This clonotype was observed a few times. V gene TRBV29-1 combines with J gene TRBJ2-5; D perhaps matches TRBD1 (6 bases). Trimming took off 4 bases at V and 2 bases at J, with 17 bases between the two ends. This CDR3 region has 15 residues. CDR1 SQVTM and CDR2 ANQGSEA come from the germline V gene. CDR3 region: CSVVSLDSRQETQYF. As DNA, the CDR3 is TGCAGCGTTGTGTCCCTGGACAGTCGGCAAGAGACCCAGTACTTC.

This clonotype appeared a few times. The J gene is TRBJ1-1, the V gene TRBV5-1; D call uncertain. The CDR3 is made up of 14 amino acids. Germline V gives CDR1 SGHRS, CDR2 YFSETQ. V lost 6 bases and J lost 0, with 12 bases in between. The CDR3 protein is CASNRADLNTEAFF. DNA of the CDR3: TGCGCCAGCAATCGGGCAGATCTGAACACTGAAGCTTTCTTT.

The table lists this clonotype with a few counts. CDR3 sequence reads: CASTTGAYNSPLHF. CDR3 coding DNA: TGTGCCAGCACTACCGGAGCTTATAATTCACCCCTCCACTTT. J is TRBJ1-6 and V is TRBV5-8, with no clear D. This CDR3 comprises 14 residues. CDR1 SGHTS and CDR2 YDEGEE come from the germline V gene. Trimming took 6 bases from V and 4 from J, leaving 11 bases between them.

There are a few counts of this clonotype. The chain carries TRBV10-1 and TRBJ1-4, with D perhaps TRBD1 (5 bases). The V end lost 8 bases, the J end lost 12 bases, and 13 bases lay between the germline ends. The CDR3 consists of 11 residues. Germline V CDR1 and CDR2: WNHNN, SYGVQD (reference sequence). CDR3 nucleotides: TGCGCCAGCGGGGACGGAAGAGAACTGTTTTTT. This gives the protein CASGDGRELFF.

V and J are TRBV28 and TRBJ1-5; tentative D call: TRBD1 (5 bases). The CDR3 extends over 16 amino acids. Per the germline V gene, CDR1 is MDHEN and CDR2 is SYDVKM. The V gene lost 11 bases and the J gene lost 7 bases, with 27 bases spanning the gap. Here the CDR3 DNA reads TGTGCCGTTACGACCACAACCGGGACCTTCGCGCAGCCCCAGCATTTT. Protein: CAVTTTTGTFAQPQHF.

This clonotype was found a few times. V usage is TRBV5-4 and J usage is TRBJ2-4; TRBD2 is a possible D gene (8 bases). This CDR3 spans 17 amino acids. Germline assignment: CDR1 SGHNT and CDR2 YYREEE (reference sequence). Trimming shortened V by 4 bases and J by 3 bases, and 20 bases separated the two germline ends. CDR3 DNA: TGTGCCAGCAGCCCCGTAGGGGGCAGCGGGGGCAAAAACATTCAGTACTTC. It translates to CASSPVGGSGGKNIQYF.

This clonotype was counted at least ten times. The V gene is TRBV9, the J gene TRBJ2-2, with D unclear. Germline-derived CDR1 and CDR2 are SGDLS and YYNGEE. The CDR3 totals 15 residues. V lost 0 bases and J lost 0, with 6 bases in between. DNA for the CDR3: TGTGCCAGCAGCGTAGACCAAGCGAACACCGGGGAGCTGTTTTTT. This translates into CASSVDQANTGELFF.

This clonotype was observed many times. The V and J genes are TRBV11-2 and TRBJ1-5, with D unresolved. Germline V CDR1 and CDR2: SGHAT, FQNNGV. The CDR3 is made up of 15 amino acids. V lost 4 bases and J lost 1, with 11 bases in between. CDR3 loop: CASSYGGASNQPQHF. The DNA of the CDR3 is TGTGCCAGCAGCTATGGAGGCGCGAGCAATCAGCCCCAGCATTTT.

The V call is TRBV7-8, the J call TRBJ1-2; 9 bases align to TRBD1. Germline loops: CDR1 SGHVS, CDR2 FQNEAQ. The CDR3 spans 13 residues. The V gene end was trimmed by 1 base and the J gene end by 9 bases; junction bases not matched to a gene: 3. CDR3 protein: CASSLGDRARYTF. CDR3 coding DNA: TGTGCCAGCAGCTTAGGGGACAGGGCACGCTACACCTTC.

This clonotype was seen a single time. This chain links TRBV12-3 or TRBV12-4 with TRBJ1-1; D uncertain. Trimming took off 3 bases at V and 3 bases at J, with 11 bases between the two ends. This CDR3 contains 14 residues. The CDR3 nucleotides read TGTGCCAGCAGTTTCCCTAGATCACACACTGAAGCTTTCTTT. Its translation is CASSFPRSHTEAFF.